Listed here are 18 T cell receptor beta chains from one sample, sequenced in a study of Graves' ophthalmopathy and Graves' hyperthyroidism. Researchers took RNA transcripts and amplified TCR beta CDR3 regions from them. RT-PCR in the first round used HTBI primers; a second-round multiplex PCR followed. TCRdb processed the multiplex PCR reads anew with MiXCR; each CDR3 protein has one entry. The sample lists some 750,000 distinct CDR3 sequences, roughly 40% occurring once. The material sequenced was peripheral blood. The receptor set was obtained from an adult man with Graves' ophthalmopathy.

Here the CDR3 reads CASGRSTEAFF. DNA of the CDR3: TGTGCCAGTGGCAGGAGCACTGAAGCTTTCTTT. The chain has TRBV6-2 or TRBV6-3 and TRBJ1-1, with no clear D. Trimming took off 9 bases at V and 4 bases at J, with 9 bases between the two ends. The CDR3 runs 11 residues. The V gene's germline CDR1 is MNHEY and CDR2 SVGEGT.

Remarks on this clonotype: The junction shows a germline mismatch at one end, possibly a read error. The chain combines TRBV25-1 with TRBJ1-4; D unresolved. Per the germline V gene, CDR1 is MGHDK and CDR2 is SYGVNS. The CDR3 has 12 residues. In DNA form, the CDR3 reads TGTGCCAGCGGTCTCACCCATGAAAAACTGTCTTTT. Amino acid sequence: CASGLTHEKLSF. Combining the CDR3 with reference TRBV25-1 and TRBJ1-4 gives the whole variable domain EADIYQTPRYLVIGTGKKITLECSQTMGHDKMYWYQQDPGMELHLIHYSYGVNSTEKGDLSSESTVSRIRTEHFPLTLESARPSHTSQYLCASGLTHEKLSFGSGTQLSVL.

V is TRBV25-1 and J is TRBJ2-7, with a possible D match to TRBD2 (7 bases). Germline loops: CDR1 MGHDK, CDR2 SYGVNS. This CDR3 is built from 13 residues. The ends were cut back, 8 bases at V and 5 bases at J, with 16 bases in the middle. The CDR3 is CASSPRGADEQYF. In DNA, the CDR3 is TGTGCCAGCTCACCCCGGGGGGCGGACGAGCAGTACTTC.

Ten or more counts support this clonotype. As DNA, the CDR3 is TGTGCCAGCAGCCAAGTGTCTCCTGGGGCCAACGTCCTGACTTTC. This gives the protein CASSQVSPGANVLTF. This chain uses TRBV7-9 with TRBJ2-6; D uncertain. There are 15 residues in the CDR3. V was trimmed by 5 bases and J by 2 bases, leaving 10 bases between them. From germline, CDR1 is SEHNR and CDR2 FQNEAQ (reference sequence).

To note about this clonotype: A read error is possible here, since a much larger clone lies one base away. V is TRBV7-2 and J is TRBJ2-7; 9 bases are a match to TRBD2. The germline gives CDR1 SGHTA, CDR2 FQGNSA. Trimming cost V 5 bases and J 6 bases; bases outside gene matches: 2. CDR3 length: 12 residues. The CDR3 here is CASSPSGAEQYF. CDR3 DNA sequence: TGTGCCAGCAGCCCTAGCGGGGCCGAGCAGTACTTC.

This clonotype was seen only once. V is TRBV2 and J is TRBJ1-1, with D perhaps TRBD1 (5 bases). This CDR3 spans 14 amino acids. The germline V and J ends were trimmed by 7 bases and 3 bases, with 15 bases remaining between them. The germline V gene has CDR1 SNHLY and CDR2 FYNNEI. The CDR3 protein is CASKYVREDTEAFF. In DNA, the CDR3 is TGTGCCAGCAAGTACGTCAGGGAGGACACTGAAGCTTTCTTT. The full variable domain, completed using reference TRBV2 and TRBJ1-1, is EPEVTQTPSHQVTQMGQEVILRCVPISNHLYFYWYRQILGQKVEFLVSFYNNEISEKSEIFDDQFSVERPDGSNFTLKIRSTKLEDSAMYFCASKYVREDTEAFFGQGTRLTVV.

Details on this clonotype: The CDR3 does not end in the conserved phenylalanine or tryptophan, so this is likely a read error. The V and J genes are TRBV29-1 and TRBJ2-5; D is possibly TRBD1 (6 bases). V was clipped by 6 bases and J by 5 bases, with 10 bases between them. Germline V gives CDR1 SQVTM, CDR2 ANQGSEA. This CDR3 region has 11 residues. CDR3 nucleotide sequence: TGCAGCGTCGGACAGTGGGAGACCCAGTACATC. It encodes CSVGQWETQYI.

The chain recombines TRBV5-8 with TRBJ1-1; D uncertain. This CDR3 region has 13 residues. Per the germline V gene, CDR1 is SGHTS and CDR2 is YDEGEE. Trimming took 1 base from V and 8 from J, leaving 12 bases between them. Here the CDR3 reads CASSLSGRLEAFF. The CDR3 bases are TGTGCCAGCAGCTTGTCGGGCCGGCTGGAAGCTTTCTTT.

The rearrangement uses TRBV9 and TRBJ1-3, with a possible D match to TRBD1 (6 bases). Deletions cut 4 bases from V and 0 bases from J, with 14 bases between. This CDR3 is 16 amino acids long. The germline V gene has CDR1 SGDLS and CDR2 YYNGEE. In DNA form, the CDR3 reads TGTGCCAGCAGCTTAGGGGACACACTCTCTGGAAACACCATATATTTT. Translated: CASSLGDTLSGNTIYF.

This clonotype has a handful of counts. The CDR3 region has the DNA TGTGCCAGCAGGCGACAGGGAAGGGGGAATCAGCCCCAGCATTTT. Translation: CASRRQGRGNQPQHF. The genes are TRBV2 and TRBJ1-5; 7 bases fit TRBD1. This CDR3 region has 15 residues. V lost 6 bases and J lost 4; bases outside the gene matches: 9. The germline V gene has CDR1 SNHLY and CDR2 FYNNEI.

At least ten counts were recorded for this clonotype. The chain combines TRBV10-3 with TRBJ2-5; D is uncertain. Germline V gene sequence: CDR1 ENHRY, CDR2 SYGVKD. V was pared by 4 bases and J by 1 base, with 19 bases between. This CDR3 contains 17 residues. CDR3 protein: CAISVQIVPQGQETQYF. CDR3 nucleotide sequence: TGTGCCATCAGTGTCCAAATCGTACCCCAAGGCCAAGAGACCCAGTACTTC.

The genes are TRBV27 and TRBJ2-6; D is unresolved. From germline, CDR1 is MNHEY and CDR2 SMNVEV (reference sequence). This CDR3 has 15 amino acids. The V end lost 8 bases, the J end lost 0 bases, and 11 bases lay between the germline ends. The CDR3 loop reads CASSDWGSGANVLTF. As DNA, the CDR3 is TGTGCCAGCTCAGATTGGGGCTCTGGGGCCAACGTCCTGACTTTC.

This clonotype was picked up many times. This chain joins TRBV29-1 and TRBJ2-6; D possibly corresponds to TRBD1 (5 bases). The length of the CDR3 is 15 residues. Trimming left V 6 bases short and J 0 bases short, with 12 bases between. The V gene's germline CDR1 is SQVTM and CDR2 ANQGSEA. The CDR3, as DNA: TGCAGCGTGTCGACAGACTTCTCTGGGGCCAACGTCCTGACTTTC. As protein: CSVSTDFSGANVLTF.

This clonotype has at least ten counts. The rearrangement joins TRBV10-3 to TRBJ2-5; 8 positions match TRBD1. CDR3 size: 14 residues. From germline, CDR1 is ENHRY and CDR2 SYGVKD. The V segment lost 2 bases and the J segment 5 bases; nucleotides outside the gene matches: 4. In DNA, the CDR3 is TGTGCCATCAGTGAGGACGACAGGGGCGAGACCCAGTACTTC. Translation gives CAISEDDRGETQYF.

This clonotype was seen only a few times. The chain employs TRBV4-3 and TRBJ2-5; D may be TRBD2 (6 bases). The V end was cut by 3 bases, the J end by 5 bases, with 19 bases between. The CDR3 is 16 residues long. The V gene's germline CDR1 is LGHNA and CDR2 YSLEER. CDR3 coding DNA: TGCGCCAGCAGCCAGGATCCCCGCACGGGAGCGGAGACCCAGTACTTC. Amino acid sequence: CASSQDPRTGAETQYF.

This chain connects TRBV7-2 to TRBJ1-1; D unclear. Trimming cost V 5 bases and J 3 bases, with 16 bases left between them. This CDR3 comprises 15 residues. The V gene's germline CDR1 is SGHTA and CDR2 FQGNSA. For the CDR3, the DNA is TGTGCCAGCAGCGACCCGCCCTGGACCTACACTGAAGCTTTCTTT. Translated, it gives CASSDPPWTYTEAFF.

This clonotype came up many times. This rearrangement joins TRBV7-2 to TRBJ2-7, with D perhaps TRBD2 (5 bases). Germline values: CDR1 SGHTA, CDR2 FQGNSA. V was clipped by 1 base and J by 2 bases, with 15 bases between them. The CDR3 runs to 16 residues. CDR3 protein: CASSLVGGAVPYEQYF. The CDR3 region has the DNA TGTGCCAGCAGCTTAGTTGGAGGAGCGGTTCCCTACGAGCAGTACTTC.

The chain joins TRBV19 to TRBJ2-3; D is ambiguous. This CDR3 has 11 amino acids. V lost 9 bases to trimming and J lost 4 bases, with 8 bases between them. Germline values: CDR1 LNHDA, CDR2 SQIVND (reference sequence). The CDR3 reads CASSRPDTQYF. For the CDR3, the DNA is TGTGCCAGCAGCCGACCAGATACGCAGTATTTT.